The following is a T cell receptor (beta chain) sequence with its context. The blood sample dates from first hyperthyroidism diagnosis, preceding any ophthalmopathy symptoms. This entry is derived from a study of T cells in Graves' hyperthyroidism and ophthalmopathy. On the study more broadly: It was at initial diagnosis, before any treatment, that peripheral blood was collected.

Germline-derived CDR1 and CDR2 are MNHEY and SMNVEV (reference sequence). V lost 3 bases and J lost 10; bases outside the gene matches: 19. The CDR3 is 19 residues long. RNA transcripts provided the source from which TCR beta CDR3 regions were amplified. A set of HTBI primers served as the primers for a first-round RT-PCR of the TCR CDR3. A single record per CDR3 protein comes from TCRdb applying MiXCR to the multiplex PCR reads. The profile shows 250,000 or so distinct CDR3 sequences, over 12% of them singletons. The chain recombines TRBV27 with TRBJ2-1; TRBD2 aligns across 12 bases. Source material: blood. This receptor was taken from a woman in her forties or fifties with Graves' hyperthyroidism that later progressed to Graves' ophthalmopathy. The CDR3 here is CASSFMWLAGGPDSGEQFF. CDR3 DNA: TGTGCCAGCAGTTTTATGTGGCTAGCGGGAGGGCCCGATTCAGGGGAGCAGTTCTTC.